This is a list of T cell receptor beta chains from one sample in a study of cytotoxic CD8 clonotypes in ibrutinib-treated CLL. TCRdb's table, derived via immunoSEQ multiplex PCR, lists solely in-frame clones and lacks some. The sample consists of approximately 150,000 clones, roughly four fifths of them appearing once. The source material was PBMCs, sampled after 24 months of ibrutinib treatment. The receptors stem from a human donor with chronic lymphocytic leukemia. Both conserved end residues are part of each CDR3. D genes are given only for firm matches. The listing skips clone size in some rows; elsewhere it reads once, few, many or a size class.

CDR3 DNA: TGTGCCAGCTCACCACCGACAGCTTATAGCACAGATACGCAGTATTTT
CDR3 protein: CASSPPTAYSTDTQYF
V gene: TRBV18
clone size: NA
J gene: TRBJ2-3
D gene: NA

CDR3 DNA: TGTGCTAGTGGTTTGGTACTTGGTCGCAGCTCCTACGAGCAGTACTTC
CDR3 protein: CASGLVLGRSSYEQYF
V gene: TRBV12-5
clone size: NA
J gene: TRBJ2-7
D gene: NA

CDR3 DNA: TGTGCCAGTAGTATAGGTACTAGCGGGAGGGAGACCCAGTACTTC
CDR3 protein: CASSIGTSGRETQYF
V gene: TRBV19
clone size: NA
J gene: TRBJ2-5
D gene: TRBD2

CDR3 DNA: TGTGCCAGCAGCTTAGCGAATTTTGCTACGAACACTGAAGCTTTCTTT
CDR3 protein: CASSLANFATNTEAFF
V gene: TRBV7-9
clone size: NA
J gene: TRBJ1-1
D gene: NA

CDR3 DNA: TGTGCCAGCAGTGAAGCGCTTCGATGGGGGAACACCGGGGAGCTGTTTTTT
CDR3 protein: CASSEALRWGNTGELFF
V gene: TRBV6-1
clone size: NA
J gene: TRBJ2-2
D gene: NA

CDR3 DNA: TGTGCCAGCAGCTCCCAGGGAAACCGGGATGAGCAGTTCTTC
CDR3 protein: CASSSQGNRDEQFF
V gene: TRBV7-2
clone size: NA
J gene: TRBJ2-1
D gene: NA

CDR3 DNA: TGTGCCAGCAGCTCCGCGGAGGAGAACACCGGGGAGCTGTTTTTT
CDR3 protein: CASSSAEENTGELFF
V gene: TRBV7-9
clone size: NA
J gene: TRBJ2-2
D gene: NA

CDR3 DNA: TGTGCCAGCAGCCGTGGACTAGCGGGTCTTAGCTCCTACGAGCAGTACTTC
CDR3 protein: CASSRGLAGLSSYEQYF
V gene: TRBV5-6
clone size: NA
J gene: TRBJ2-7
D gene: TRBD2

CDR3 DNA: TGTGCCAGCAGTTACTCAGGGACTACTGAAGCTTTCTTT
CDR3 protein: CASSYSGTTEAFF
V gene: TRBV6-5
clone size: once
J gene: TRBJ1-1
D gene: NA

CDR3 DNA: TGTGCCAGCAGCAAAAGACTGGACTCAGCTAACTATGGCTACACCTTC
CDR3 protein: CASSKRLDSANYGYTF
V gene: TRBV21-1
clone size: NA
J gene: TRBJ1-2
D gene: NA

CDR3 DNA: TGTGCCAGCAGTAGGCTAGCGGGAGGTTGGGATACGCAGTATTTT
CDR3 protein: CASSRLAGGWDTQYF
V gene: TRBV6-5
clone size: NA
J gene: TRBJ2-3
D gene: TRBD2

CDR3 DNA: TGTGCCAGTAGTACGAGCCGGGACAGGGCGTCCTATAATTCACCCCTCCACTTT
CDR3 protein: CASSTSRDRASYNSPLHF
V gene: TRBV19
clone size: NA
J gene: TRBJ1-6
D gene: TRBD1

CDR3 DNA: TGCGCCAGCACTCTACAGGGGACTGGAAACACCATATATTTT
CDR3 protein: CASTLQGTGNTIYF
V gene: TRBV5-1
clone size: once
J gene: TRBJ1-3
D gene: TRBD1

CDR3 DNA: TGTGCCAGCAGCGGACAGATTAACTATGGCTACACCTTC
CDR3 protein: CASSGQINYGYTF
V gene: TRBV5-5
clone size: NA
J gene: TRBJ1-2
D gene: NA

CDR3 DNA: TGTGCCAGCAGCGAGGGGAGTACATACACAGATACGCAGTATTTT
CDR3 protein: CASSEGSTYTDTQYF
V gene: TRBV9
clone size: NA
J gene: TRBJ2-3
D gene: NA

CDR3 DNA: TGTGCCAGCAGCTTGTATGGGGGGCCTTTGACCGATACGCAGTATTTT
CDR3 protein: CASSLYGGPLTDTQYF
V gene: TRBV5-8
clone size: NA
J gene: TRBJ2-3
D gene: NA

CDR3 DNA: TGCGCCAGCAGCCAAGGGCTCGGAGATAATTCACCCCTCCACTTT
CDR3 protein: CASSQGLGDNSPLHF
V gene: TRBV4-1
clone size: NA
J gene: TRBJ1-6
D gene: NA

CDR3 DNA: TGTGCCAGCAGCTTAGCGAGAGGGTTAACCGGGGAGCTGTTTTTT
CDR3 protein: CASSLARGLTGELFF
V gene: TRBV7-6
clone size: NA
J gene: TRBJ2-2
D gene: NA